The following is a T cell receptor beta chain sequence with its context. Trimming took off 4 bases at V and 1 base at J, with 16 bases between the two ends. In germline, CDR1 is MGHDK, CDR2 SYGVNS. CDR3 length equals 16 residues. Participants, roughly 18 to 100 years old, spanned 24 US areas. Clinical histories supplied by participants themselves formed the basis of cohort assignment. All recovered Cohort 3 donors got two negative PCRs, got clearance, or saw symptom resolution. These data belong to a study of blood T cell repertoires in COVID-19. About the research overall: There were acute and convalescent COVID-19 samples, and they came from the United States, Italy and Spain.

Profiled with immunoSEQ multiplex PCR; TCRdb holds only in-frame clones, not every one. In the table there are around 470,000 clones, roughly 91% of which are singletons. This TCR derives from a man between 18 and 29 years old who had recovered from COVID-19. The chain couples TRBV25-1 to TRBJ1-1, with D perhaps matching TRBD1 (5 bases). Material: PBMCs or T cells enriched from blood (not recorded which). In nucleotides, the CDR3 is TGTGCCAGCAGTGCCCCAGTCCGCACAGGGAACACTGAAGCTTTCTTT. Its protein product is CASSAPVRTGNTEAFF.